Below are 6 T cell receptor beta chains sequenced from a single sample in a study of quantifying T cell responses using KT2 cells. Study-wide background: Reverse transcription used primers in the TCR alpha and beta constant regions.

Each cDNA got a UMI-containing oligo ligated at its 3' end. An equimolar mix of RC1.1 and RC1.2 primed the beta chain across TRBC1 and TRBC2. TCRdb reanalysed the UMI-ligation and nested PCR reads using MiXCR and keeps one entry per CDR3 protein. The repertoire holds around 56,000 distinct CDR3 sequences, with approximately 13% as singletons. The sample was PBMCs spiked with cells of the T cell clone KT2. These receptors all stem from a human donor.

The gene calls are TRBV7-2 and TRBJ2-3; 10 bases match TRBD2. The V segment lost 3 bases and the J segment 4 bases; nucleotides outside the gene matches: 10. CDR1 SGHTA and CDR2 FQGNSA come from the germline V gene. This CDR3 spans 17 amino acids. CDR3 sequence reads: CASSFLVAGGRSDTQYF. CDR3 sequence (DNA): TGTGCCAGCAGCTTTTTAGTAGCGGGAGGAAGATCAGATACGCAGTATTTT.

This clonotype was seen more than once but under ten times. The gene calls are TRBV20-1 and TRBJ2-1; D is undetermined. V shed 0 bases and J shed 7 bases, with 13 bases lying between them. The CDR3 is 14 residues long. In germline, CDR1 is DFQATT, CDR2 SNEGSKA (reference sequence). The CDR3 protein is CSARDQDLLNEQFF. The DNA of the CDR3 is TGCAGTGCTAGAGATCAGGACCTTCTGAATGAGCAGTTCTTC.

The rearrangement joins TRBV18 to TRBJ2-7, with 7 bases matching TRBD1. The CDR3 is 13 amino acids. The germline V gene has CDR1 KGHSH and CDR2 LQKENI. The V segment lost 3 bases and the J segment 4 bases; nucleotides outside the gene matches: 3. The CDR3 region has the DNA TGTGCCAGCTCACCGGGCAGGGGGTACGAGCAGTACTTC. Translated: CASSPGRGYEQYF.

CDR3 nucleotide sequence: TGTGCCAGTAGGCACTCCGGGACGGCGAATGAAAAACTGTTTTTT. This translates into CASRHSGTANEKLFF. The genes are TRBV19 and TRBJ1-4; D perhaps matches TRBD1 (5 bases). Germline V gene lookup returns CDR1 LNHDA and CDR2 SQIVND (reference sequence). With 6 bases removed from V and 5 bases from J, the gap between germline ends came to 16 bases. The CDR3 contains 15 residues.

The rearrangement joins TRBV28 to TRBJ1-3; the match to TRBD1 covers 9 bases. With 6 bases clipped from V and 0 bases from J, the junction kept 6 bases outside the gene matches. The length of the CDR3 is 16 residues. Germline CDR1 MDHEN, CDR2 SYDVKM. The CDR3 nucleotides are TGTGCCAGCAGCATTCCGGGACAGGGCTCTGGAAACACCATATATTTT. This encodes CASSIPGQGSGNTIYF.

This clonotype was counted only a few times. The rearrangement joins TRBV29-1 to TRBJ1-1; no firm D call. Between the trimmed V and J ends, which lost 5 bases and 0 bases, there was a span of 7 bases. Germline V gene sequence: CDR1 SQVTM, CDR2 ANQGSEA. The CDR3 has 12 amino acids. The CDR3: CSVSTVNTEAFF. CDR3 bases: TGCAGCGTTTCAACAGTGAACACTGAAGCTTTCTTT.